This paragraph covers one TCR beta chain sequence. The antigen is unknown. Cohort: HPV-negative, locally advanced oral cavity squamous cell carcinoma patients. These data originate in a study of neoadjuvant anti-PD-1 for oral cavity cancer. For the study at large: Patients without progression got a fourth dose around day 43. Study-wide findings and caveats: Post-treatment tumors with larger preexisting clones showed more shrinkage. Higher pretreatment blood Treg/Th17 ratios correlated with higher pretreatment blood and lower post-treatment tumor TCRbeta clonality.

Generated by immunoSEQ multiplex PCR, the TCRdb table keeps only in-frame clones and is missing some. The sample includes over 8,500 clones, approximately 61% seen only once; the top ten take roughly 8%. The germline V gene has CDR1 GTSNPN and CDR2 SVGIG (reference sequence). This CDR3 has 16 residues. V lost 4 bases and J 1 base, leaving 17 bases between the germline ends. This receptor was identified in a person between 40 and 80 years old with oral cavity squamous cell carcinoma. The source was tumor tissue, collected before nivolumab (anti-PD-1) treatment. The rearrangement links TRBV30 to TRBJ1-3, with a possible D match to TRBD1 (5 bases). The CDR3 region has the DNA TGTGCCTGGACCCTTCCAGGGCGATTATCTGGAAACACCATATATTTT. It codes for CAWTLPGRLSGNTIYF.